This T cell receptor (beta chain) was recovered during a study of beta chain features in type 1 diabetes. On the study more broadly: The patients were much like the healthy donors in age, gender and cell yields. Overall study findings and caveats: The study found moderately but significantly shorter TCRB CDR3s in all four CD4+ subsets of Type 1 diabetes patients. For type 1 diabetes patients, VDJ junctions showed fewer insertions and more deletions.

From germline, CDR1 is SGHNT and CDR2 YYREEE (reference sequence). The V segment lost 4 bases and the J segment 8 bases; nucleotides outside the gene matches: 11. This CDR3 has 17 residues. This clone has only a few counts. Its antigen is still unknown. As every portion of the isolated RNA was reverse transcribed, the sequencing read expressed TCRB transcripts. The assay was immunoSEQ multiplex PCR, and TCRdb's table has in-frame clones only and misses some. The sample includes about 340,000 clones, about 13% of them seen just once. Using CD45RO/CCR7/CD25/CD127/CD95/CD27, CD4+ naive, central memory, regulatory and stem cell-like memory cells were sorted.

The gene calls are TRBV5-4 and TRBJ2-4; the match to TRBD2 covers 14 bases. Material: naive CD4+ T cells from blood. The sequence came from a woman younger than 35 with type 1 diabetes. The CDR3 DNA reads TGTGCCAGCAGCCCCGGGACTAGCGGGAGTATTGTGGACATTCAGTACTTC. It encodes CASSPGTSGSIVDIQYF.